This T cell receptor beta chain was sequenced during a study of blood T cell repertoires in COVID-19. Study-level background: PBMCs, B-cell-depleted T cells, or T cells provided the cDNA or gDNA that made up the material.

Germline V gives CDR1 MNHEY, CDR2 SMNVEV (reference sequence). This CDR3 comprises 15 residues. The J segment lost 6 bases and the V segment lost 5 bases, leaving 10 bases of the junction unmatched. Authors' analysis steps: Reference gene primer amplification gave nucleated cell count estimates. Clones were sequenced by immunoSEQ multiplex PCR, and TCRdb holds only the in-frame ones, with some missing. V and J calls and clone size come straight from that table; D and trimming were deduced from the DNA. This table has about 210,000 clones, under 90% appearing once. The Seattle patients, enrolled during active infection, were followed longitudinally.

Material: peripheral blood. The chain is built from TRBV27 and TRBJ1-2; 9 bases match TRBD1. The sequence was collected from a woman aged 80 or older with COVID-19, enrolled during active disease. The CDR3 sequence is CASSDDRGRMNGYTF. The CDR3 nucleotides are TGTGCCAGCAGTGACGACAGGGGGAGGATGAATGGCTACACCTTC.